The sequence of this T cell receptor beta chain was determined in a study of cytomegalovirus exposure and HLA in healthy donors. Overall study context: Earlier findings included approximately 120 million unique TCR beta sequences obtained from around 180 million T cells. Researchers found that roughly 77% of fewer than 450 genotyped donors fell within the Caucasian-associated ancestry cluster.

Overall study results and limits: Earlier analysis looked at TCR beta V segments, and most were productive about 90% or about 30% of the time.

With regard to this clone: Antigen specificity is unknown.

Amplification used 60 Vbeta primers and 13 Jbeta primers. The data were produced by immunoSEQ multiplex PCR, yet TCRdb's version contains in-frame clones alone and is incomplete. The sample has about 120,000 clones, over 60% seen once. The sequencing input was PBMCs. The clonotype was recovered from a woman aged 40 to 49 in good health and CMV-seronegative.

The CDR3 sequence is CASTGHQPQHF. Written as DNA, the CDR3 is TGTGCCAGCACGGGTCATCAGCCCCAGCATTTT. The chain employs TRBV7-8 and TRBJ1-5; D unresolved. Trimming took off 7 bases at V and 5 bases at J, with 6 bases between the two ends. This CDR3 is 11 amino acids long. Germline CDR1 is SGHVS and CDR2 is FQNEAQ.